These 5 T cell receptor beta chains originate from one sample sequenced in a study of blood T cell repertoires in COVID-19. Data came from immunoSEQ multiplex PCR; TCRdb stores just in-frame clones and leaves some out. The sample contains more than 45,000 clones, approximately 91% of which appear only once. The specimen sequenced was peripheral blood. The receptors derive from a woman of 80 years or more with acute or convalescent COVID-19.

The table lists this clone with a count of one. The chain carries TRBV7-8 and TRBJ1-1; the D is unclear. The V end lost 4 bases, the J end lost 0 bases, and 12 bases lay between the germline ends. CDR3 length: 15 residues. In germline, CDR1 is SGHVS, CDR2 FQNEAQ. The CDR3 loop is CASSSERVMNTEAFF. In DNA form, the CDR3 reads TGTGCCAGCAGCTCAGAGAGGGTTATGAACACTGAAGCTTTCTTT. The full variable domain, with the rest looked up from reference TRBV7-8 and TRBJ1-1, is GAGVSQSPRYKVAKRGQDVALRCDPISGHVSLFWYQQALGQGPEFLTYFQNEAQLDKSGLPSDRFFAERPEGSVSTLKIQRTQQEDSAVYLCASSSERVMNTEAFFGQGTRLTVV.

This chain connects TRBV7-9 to TRBJ1-6; possibly TRBD1 for D (5 bases). Trimming removed 2 bases at V and 10 bases at J, with 18 bases between. Germline CDR1 SEHNR, CDR2 FQNEAQ (reference sequence). The CDR3 has 16 residues. The CDR3 DNA reads as TGTGCCAGCAGCTTATGGTCTGGGGGAGGTCGCTCACCCCTCCACTTT. Protein product: CASSLWSGGGRSPLHF.

The chain couples TRBV19 to TRBJ1-2; 7 bases are shared with TRBD1. V lost 11 bases to trimming and J lost 2 bases; unmatched junction nucleotides: 8. Germline values: CDR1 LNHDA, CDR2 SQIVND (reference sequence). The CDR3 runs 13 residues. CDR3 nucleotides: TGTGCCTCTAGACAGGGACAAAACTATGGCTACACCTTC. Translating gives CASRQGQNYGYTF.

V usage is TRBV19 and J usage is TRBJ2-5; 7 bases line up with TRBD2. Germline V gives CDR1 LNHDA, CDR2 SQIVND (reference sequence). CDR3 length equals 16 residues. Losses at the gene ends were 4 bases for V and 2 bases for J; bases not matched to a gene: 10. CDR3 sequence reads: CASSNRAGVNQETQYF. CDR3 sequence (DNA): TGTGCCAGTAGTAATCGGGCGGGAGTAAATCAAGAGACCCAGTACTTC.

The chain couples TRBV27 to TRBJ2-2; D perhaps matches TRBD2 (5 bases). Trimming took off 5 bases at V and 1 base at J, with 8 bases between the two ends. The CDR3 spans 14 residues. Germline assignment: CDR1 MNHEY and CDR2 SMNVEV (reference sequence). The CDR3 nucleotides read TGTGCCAGCAGTGCAGGACTGAACACCGGGGAGCTGTTTTTT. It translates to CASSAGLNTGELFF.